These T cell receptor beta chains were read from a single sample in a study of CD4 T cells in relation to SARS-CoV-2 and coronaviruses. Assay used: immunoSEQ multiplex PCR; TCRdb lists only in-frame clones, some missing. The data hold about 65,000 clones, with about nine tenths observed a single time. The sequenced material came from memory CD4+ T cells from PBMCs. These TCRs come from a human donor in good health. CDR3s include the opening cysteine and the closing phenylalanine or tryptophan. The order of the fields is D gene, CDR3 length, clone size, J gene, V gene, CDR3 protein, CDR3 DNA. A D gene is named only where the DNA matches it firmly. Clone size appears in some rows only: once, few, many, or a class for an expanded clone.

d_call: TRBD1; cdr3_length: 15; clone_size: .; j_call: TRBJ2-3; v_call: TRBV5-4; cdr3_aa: CASSLRTGDGDTQYF; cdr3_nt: TGTGCCAGCAGCTTGAGGACAGGGGATGGGGATACGCAGTATTTT
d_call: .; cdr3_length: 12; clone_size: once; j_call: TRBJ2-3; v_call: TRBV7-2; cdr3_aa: CASSPSTDTQYF; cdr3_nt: TGTGCCAGCAGCCCAAGCACAGATACGCAGTATTTT
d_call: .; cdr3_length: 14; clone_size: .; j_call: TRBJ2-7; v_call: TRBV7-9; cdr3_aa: CASSPGTPGDEQYF; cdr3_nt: TGTGCCAGCAGCCCGGGGACTCCTGGGGACGAGCAGTACTTC
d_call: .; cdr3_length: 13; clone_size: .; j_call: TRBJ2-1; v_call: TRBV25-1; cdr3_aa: CASRGSLYNEQFF; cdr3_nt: TGTGCCAGCAGGGGTAGCTTATACAATGAGCAGTTCTTC
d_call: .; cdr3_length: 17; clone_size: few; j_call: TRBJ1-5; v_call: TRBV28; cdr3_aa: CASSLRGGRVSNQPQHF; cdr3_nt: TGTGCCAGCAGTTTAAGGGGCGGGAGGGTGTCCAATCAGCCCCAGCATTTT
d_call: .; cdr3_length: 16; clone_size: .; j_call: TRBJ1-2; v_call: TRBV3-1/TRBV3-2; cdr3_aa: CASSQLGEGLSHGYTF; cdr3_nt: TGTGCCAGCAGCCAGCTTGGGGAGGGGTTAAGCCATGGCTACACCTTC
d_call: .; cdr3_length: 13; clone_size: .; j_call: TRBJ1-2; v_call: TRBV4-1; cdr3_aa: CASSQVESYGYTF; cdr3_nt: TGCGCCAGCAGCCAAGTCGAGAGCTATGGCTACACCTTC
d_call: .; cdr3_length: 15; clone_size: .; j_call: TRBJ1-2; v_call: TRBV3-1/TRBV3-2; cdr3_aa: CASSQLSLEAYGYTF; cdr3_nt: TGTGCCAGCAGCCAATTATCCTTAGAGGCCTATGGCTACACCTTC
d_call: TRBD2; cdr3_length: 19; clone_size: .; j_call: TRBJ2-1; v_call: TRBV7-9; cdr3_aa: CASSYRLAGGSPGGAEQFF; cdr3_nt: TGTGCCAGCAGCTACCGACTAGCGGGGGGGTCCCCTGGTGGGGCCGAGCAGTTCTTC
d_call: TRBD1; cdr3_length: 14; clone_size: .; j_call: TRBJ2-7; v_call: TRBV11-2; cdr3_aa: CASSHGQGRYEQYF; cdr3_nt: TGTGCCAGCAGCCACGGACAGGGACGCTACGAGCAGTACTTC
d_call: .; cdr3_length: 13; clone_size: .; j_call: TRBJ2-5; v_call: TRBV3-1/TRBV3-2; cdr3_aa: CASSQQGRETQYF; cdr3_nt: TGTGCCAGCAGCCAACAGGGGCGGGAGACCCAGTACTTC
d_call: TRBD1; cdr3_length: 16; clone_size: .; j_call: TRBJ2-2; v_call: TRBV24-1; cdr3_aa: CATSLTQGANTGELFF; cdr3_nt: TGTGCCACCAGTCTTACCCAGGGGGCGAACACCGGGGAGCTGTTTTTT
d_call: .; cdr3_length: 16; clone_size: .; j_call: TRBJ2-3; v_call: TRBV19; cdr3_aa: CASSTGGSLGTDTQYF; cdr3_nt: TGTGCCAGTAGTACCGGTGGGAGCCTCGGCACAGATACGCAGTATTTT
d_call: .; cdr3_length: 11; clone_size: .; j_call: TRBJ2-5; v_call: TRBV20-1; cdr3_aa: CSARVRGTQYF; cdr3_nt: TGCAGTGCTAGAGTGAGAGGGACCCAGTACTTC
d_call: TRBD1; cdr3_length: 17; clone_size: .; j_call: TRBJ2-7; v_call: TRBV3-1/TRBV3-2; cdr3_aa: CASSQDGTGLLRGEQYF; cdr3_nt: TGTGCCAGCAGCCAAGATGGGACAGGTCTTCTCCGGGGTGAGCAGTACTTC
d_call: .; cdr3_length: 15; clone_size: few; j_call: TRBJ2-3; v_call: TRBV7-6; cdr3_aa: CASSLGLVVPDTQYF; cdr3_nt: TGTGCCAGCAGCTTAGGGCTAGTGGTACCAGATACGCAGTATTTT
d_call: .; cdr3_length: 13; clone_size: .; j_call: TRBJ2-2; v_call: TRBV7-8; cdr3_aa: CASSFRETGELFF; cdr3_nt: TGTGCCAGCAGCTTCAGGGAGACCGGGGAGCTGTTTTTT
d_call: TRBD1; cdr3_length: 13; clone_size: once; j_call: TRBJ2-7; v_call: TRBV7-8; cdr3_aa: CASSLTGGYEQYF; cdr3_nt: TGTGCCAGCAGCTTAACAGGGGGCTACGAGCAGTACTTC
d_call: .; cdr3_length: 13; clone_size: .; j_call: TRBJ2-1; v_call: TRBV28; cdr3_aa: CASSLRRIGEQFF; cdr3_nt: TGTGCCAGCAGTTTAAGGCGAATAGGGGAGCAGTTCTTC
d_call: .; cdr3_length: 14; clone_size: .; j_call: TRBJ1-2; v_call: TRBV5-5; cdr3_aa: CASSSLYNHYGYTF; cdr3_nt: TGTGCCAGCAGCTCGCTGTACAACCACTATGGCTACACCTTC
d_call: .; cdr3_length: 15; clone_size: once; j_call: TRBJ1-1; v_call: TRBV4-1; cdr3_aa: CASSQEAPDRREAFF; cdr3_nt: TGCGCCAGCAGCCAAGAGGCTCCAGACAGACGTGAAGCTTTCTTT
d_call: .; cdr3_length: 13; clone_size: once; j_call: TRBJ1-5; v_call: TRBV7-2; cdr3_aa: CASSLQPRQPQHF; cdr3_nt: TGTGCCAGCAGCCTCCAGCCCCGCCAGCCCCAGCATTTT
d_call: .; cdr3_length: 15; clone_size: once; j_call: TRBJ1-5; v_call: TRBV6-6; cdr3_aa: CASSIGRGGNQPQHF; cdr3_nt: TGTGCCAGCAGTATAGGGAGGGGGGGGAATCAGCCCCAGCATTTT
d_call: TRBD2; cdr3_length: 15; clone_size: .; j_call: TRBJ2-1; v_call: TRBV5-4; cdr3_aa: CASSSASGSNNEQFF; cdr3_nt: TGTGCCAGCAGCTCCGCTAGCGGGAGTAACAATGAGCAGTTCTTC
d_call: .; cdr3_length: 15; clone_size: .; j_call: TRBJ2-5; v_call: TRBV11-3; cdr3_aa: CASSLHPGIQETQYF; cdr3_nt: TGTGCCAGCAGCCTTCACCCCGGGATCCAAGAGACCCAGTACTTC
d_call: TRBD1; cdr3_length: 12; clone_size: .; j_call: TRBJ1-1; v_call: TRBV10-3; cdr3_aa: CAISTAGGEAFF; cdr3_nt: TGTGCCATCAGCACCGCAGGGGGTGAAGCTTTCTTT
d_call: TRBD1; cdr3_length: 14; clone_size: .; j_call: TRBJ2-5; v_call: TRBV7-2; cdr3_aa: CASSSGQRWETQYF; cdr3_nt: TGTGCCAGCAGCTCGGGACAGCGATGGGAGACCCAGTACTTC
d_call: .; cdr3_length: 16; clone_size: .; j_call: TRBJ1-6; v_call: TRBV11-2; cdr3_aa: CASSLGRGLYNSPLHF; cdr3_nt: TGTGCCAGCAGCCTCGGCCGGGGGTTATACAATTCACCCCTCCACTTT
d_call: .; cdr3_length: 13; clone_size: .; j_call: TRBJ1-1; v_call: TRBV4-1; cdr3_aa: CASSLGLGTEAFF; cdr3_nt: TGCGCCAGCAGCCTAGGGTTGGGCACTGAAGCTTTCTTT
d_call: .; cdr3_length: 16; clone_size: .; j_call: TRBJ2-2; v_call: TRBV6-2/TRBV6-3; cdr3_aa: CASSESRAVYTGELFF; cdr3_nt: TGTGCCAGCAGTGAGAGTAGGGCGGTTTACACCGGGGAGCTGTTTTTT
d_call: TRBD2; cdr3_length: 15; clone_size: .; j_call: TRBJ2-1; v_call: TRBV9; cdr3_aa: CASSGASGAYNEQFF; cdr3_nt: TGTGCCAGCAGCGGCGCTAGCGGGGCGTACAATGAGCAGTTCTTC
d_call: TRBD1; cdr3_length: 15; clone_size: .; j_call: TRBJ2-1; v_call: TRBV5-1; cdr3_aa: CASSKEVRDSNEQFF; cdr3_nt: TGCGCCAGCAGCAAGGAGGTTCGGGACAGCAATGAGCAGTTCTTC
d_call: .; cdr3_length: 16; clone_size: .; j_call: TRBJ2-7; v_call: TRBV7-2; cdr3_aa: CASSLGGGSISYEQYF; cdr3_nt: TGTGCCAGCAGCTTAGGTGGAGGGTCAATCTCCTACGAGCAGTACTTC
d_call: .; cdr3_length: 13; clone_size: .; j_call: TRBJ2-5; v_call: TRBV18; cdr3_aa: CASSGVGGETQYF; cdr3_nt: TGTGCCAGCTCAGGGGTCGGGGGAGAGACCCAGTACTTC
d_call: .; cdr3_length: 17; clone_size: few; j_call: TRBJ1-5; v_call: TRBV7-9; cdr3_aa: CASSFDNMDFSNQPQHF; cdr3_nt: TGTGCCAGCAGCTTTGACAATATGGACTTTAGCAATCAGCCCCAGCATTTT
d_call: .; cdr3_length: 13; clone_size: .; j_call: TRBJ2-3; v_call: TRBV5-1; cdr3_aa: CASSLPGTDTQYF; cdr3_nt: TGCGCCAGCAGCTTGCCTGGCACAGATACGCAGTATTTT
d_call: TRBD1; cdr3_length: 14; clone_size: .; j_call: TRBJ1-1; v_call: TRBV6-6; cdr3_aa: CASNGQGGLTEAFF; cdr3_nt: TGTGCCAGCAACGGACAGGGGGGTTTAACTGAAGCTTTCTTT